This note documents a single TCR beta chain sequence. Trimming cost V 3 bases and J 1 base, with 12 bases left between them. The CDR3 covers 16 residues. The germline V gene encodes CDR1 SGHAT and CDR2 FQNNGV. The data derive from a study of blood T cell repertoires in COVID-19. The protocol was immunoSEQ multiplex PCR, while the TCRdb copy is restricted to in-frame clones and leaves out a portion. The sample lists 110,000 or so clones; roughly nine tenths were seen once. Sample: peripheral blood. The TCR comes from a man aged 65 to 85 who had recovered from COVID-19. This chain connects TRBV11-2 to TRBJ2-2; TRBD1 is a possible D gene (6 bases). The CDR3 nucleotides are TGTGCCAGCAGCTTTGGGGGCCGTTTGAACACCGGGGAGCTGTTTTTT. As protein: CASSFGGRLNTGELFF.